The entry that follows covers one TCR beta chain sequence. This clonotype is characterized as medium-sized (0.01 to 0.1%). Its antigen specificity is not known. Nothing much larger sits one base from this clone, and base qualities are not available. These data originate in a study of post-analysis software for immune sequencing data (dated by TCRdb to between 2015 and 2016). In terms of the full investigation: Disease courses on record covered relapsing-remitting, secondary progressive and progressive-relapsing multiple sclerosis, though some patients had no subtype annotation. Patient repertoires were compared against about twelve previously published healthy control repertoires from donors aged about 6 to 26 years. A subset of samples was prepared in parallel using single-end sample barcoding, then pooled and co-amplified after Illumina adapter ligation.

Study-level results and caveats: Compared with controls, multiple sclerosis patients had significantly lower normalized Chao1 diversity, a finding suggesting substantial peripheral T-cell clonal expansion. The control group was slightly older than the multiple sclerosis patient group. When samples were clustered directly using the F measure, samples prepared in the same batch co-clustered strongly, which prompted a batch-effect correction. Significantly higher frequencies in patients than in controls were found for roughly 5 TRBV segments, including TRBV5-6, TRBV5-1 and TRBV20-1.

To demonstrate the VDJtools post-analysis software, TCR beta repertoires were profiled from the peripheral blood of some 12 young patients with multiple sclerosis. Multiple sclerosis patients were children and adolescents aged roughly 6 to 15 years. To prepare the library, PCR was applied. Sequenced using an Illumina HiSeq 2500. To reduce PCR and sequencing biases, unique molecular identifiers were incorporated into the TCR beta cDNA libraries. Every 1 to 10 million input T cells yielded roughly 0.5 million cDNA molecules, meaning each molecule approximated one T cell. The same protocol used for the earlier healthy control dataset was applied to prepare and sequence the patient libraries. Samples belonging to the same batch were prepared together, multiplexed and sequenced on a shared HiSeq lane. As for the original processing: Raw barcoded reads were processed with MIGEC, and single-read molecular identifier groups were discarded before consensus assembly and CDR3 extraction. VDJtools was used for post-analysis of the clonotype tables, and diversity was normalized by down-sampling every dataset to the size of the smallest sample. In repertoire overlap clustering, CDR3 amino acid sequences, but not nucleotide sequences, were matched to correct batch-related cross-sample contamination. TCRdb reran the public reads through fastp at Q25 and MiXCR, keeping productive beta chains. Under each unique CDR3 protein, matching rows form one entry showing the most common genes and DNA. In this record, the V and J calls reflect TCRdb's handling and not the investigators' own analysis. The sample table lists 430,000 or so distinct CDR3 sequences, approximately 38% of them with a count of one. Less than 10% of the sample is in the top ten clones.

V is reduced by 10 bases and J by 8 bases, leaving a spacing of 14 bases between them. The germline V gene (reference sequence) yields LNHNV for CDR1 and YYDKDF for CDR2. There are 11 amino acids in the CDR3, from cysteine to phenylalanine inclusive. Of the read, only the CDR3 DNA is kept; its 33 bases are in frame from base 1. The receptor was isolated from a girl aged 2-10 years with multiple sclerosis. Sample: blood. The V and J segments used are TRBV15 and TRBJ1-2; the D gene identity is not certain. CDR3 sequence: CANPPTLGYTF. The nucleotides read TGTGCCAACCCTCCTACGCTGGGCTACACCTTC. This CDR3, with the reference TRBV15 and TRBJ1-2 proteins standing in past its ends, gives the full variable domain DAMVIQNPRYQVTQFGKPVTLSCSQTLNHNVMYWYQQKSSQAPKLLFHYYDKDFNNEADTPDNFQSRRPNTSFCFLDIRSPGLGDTAMYLCANPPTLGYTFGSGTRLTVV.